This T cell receptor (beta chain) is from a study of T cell changes during pregnancy in multiple sclerosis. Germline V CDR1 and CDR2: SQVTM, ANQGSEA. CDR3 length: 13 residues. The V end was cut by 4 bases, the J end by 0 bases, with 9 bases between. Using immunoSEQ multiplex PCR, the repertoire was profiled, and TCRdb retains in-frame clones only, with some absent. The sample contains about 68,000 clones, approximately 90% of which appear only once. Notes on this clone: This CDR3 is also generated by other DNA sequences in the sample.

Source: peripheral blood, taken in the third trimester of pregnancy. The TCR was taken from a female donor with multiple sclerosis, enrolled in a pregnancy study. The rearrangement links TRBV29-1 to TRBJ1-1; D not certain. CDR3 sequence: CSVAGGLNTEAFF. The DNA for the CDR3 is TGCAGCGTTGCTGGAGGGTTGAACACTGAAGCTTTCTTT.